Following are 21 T cell receptor beta chains from one sample sequenced in a study of cytomegalovirus exposure and HLA in healthy donors. 13 Jbeta primers and 60 Vbeta primers were used for the PCR. The table came from immunoSEQ multiplex PCR; TCRdb's copy has only in-frame clones and leaves some out. The sample lists 110,000 to 150,000 clones, approximately 63% seen once, with roughly 2% in the top ten. The sample consisted of PBMCs. The receptor source for this set is an older woman in good health and CMV-seropositive.

This clone has a handful of counts. V and J are TRBV2 and TRBJ2-7, with 9 bases identical to TRBD1. V was pared by 1 base and J by 3 bases, with 16 bases of the junction left unmatched. The germline V gene has CDR1 SNHLY and CDR2 FYNNEI. The CDR3 spans 19 residues. CDR3 DNA sequence: TGTGCCAGCAGTGAAGTTGGGGGGACAGGGACGCACTATGGCTACGAGCAGTACTTC. This translates into CASSEVGGTGTHYGYEQYF.

V usage is TRBV4-1 and J usage is TRBJ1-4; D is perhaps TRBD1 (5 bases). The CDR3 is 15 amino acids. Germline CDR1 and CDR2: MGHRA and YSYEKL. V shed 1 base and J shed 0 bases, with 6 bases lying between them. The CDR3 sequence: CASSQGGATNEKLFF. The CDR3, as DNA: TGCGCCAGCAGCCAAGGGGGGGCAACTAATGAAAAACTGTTTTTT.

This clone has just one count. The chain is built from TRBV30 and TRBJ1-1; D remains ambiguous. CDR1 is GTSNPN and CDR2 is SVGIG in the germline V gene (reference sequence). V was cut by 5 bases and J by 4 bases, with 11 bases left in between. The CDR3 runs 12 residues. The CDR3 loop reads CAWGGLLTEAFF. CDR3 DNA: TGTGCCTGGGGAGGCTTACTCACTGAAGCTTTCTTT. Filled out from reference TRBV30 and TRBJ1-1, the complete variable domain reads SQTIHQWPATLVQPVGSPLSLECTVEGTSNPNLYWYRQAAGRGLQLLFYSVGIGQISSEVPQNLSASRPQDRQFILSSKKLLLSDSGFYLCAWGGLLTEAFFGQGTRLTVV.

This clone showed up just a few times. This rearrangement joins TRBV4-1 to TRBJ2-7; 10 positions agree with TRBD2. With 4 bases clipped from V and 3 bases from J, the junction kept 6 bases outside the gene matches. CDR1 and CDR2 from the germline V gene are MGHRA and YSYEKL. The CDR3 extends over 15 amino acids. The CDR3 spells CASSLGLAVLYEQYF. As DNA, the CDR3 is TGCGCCAGCAGCCTCGGACTAGCGGTCCTCTACGAGCAGTACTTC.

V and J are TRBV28 and TRBJ2-3, with TRBD2 identical over 13 bases. J was trimmed by 5 bases and V by 4 bases; bases with no gene match: 6. The CDR3 is made up of 16 amino acids. Germline CDR1 MDHEN, CDR2 SYDVKM. CDR3 nucleotide sequence: TGTGCCAGCAGTTCGGGACTAGCGGGACTAGGAGATACGCAGTATTTT. As protein: CASSSGLAGLGDTQYF.

This rearrangement joins TRBV5-4 to TRBJ1-2; TRBD1 matches at 7 bases. The length of the CDR3 is 15 residues. Germline V gives CDR1 SGHNT, CDR2 YYREEE (reference sequence). Trimming removed 4 bases from V and 4 bases from J; junction bases left unmatched: 10. The CDR3 protein is CASSDRQGGFYGYTF. The CDR3 nucleotides are TGTGCCAGCAGCGATAGACAGGGTGGCTTCTATGGCTACACCTTC.

This clone was detected a few times. The CDR3 region has the DNA TGTGCCAGCAGTGGGAACAGGGGGCGGAACGAGCAGTACTTC. Amino acid sequence: CASSGNRGRNEQYF. This chain connects TRBV2 to TRBJ2-7; 9 nucleotides line up with TRBD1. This CDR3 contains 14 residues. From germline, CDR1 is SNHLY and CDR2 FYNNEI. Trimming at V came to 4 bases and at J to 5 bases, leaving 6 bases not matched to a gene.

The rearrangement uses TRBV6-1 and TRBJ1-2, with 8 positions matching TRBD1. V gave up 6 bases and J gave up 4 bases; unmatched junction bases: 4. The CDR3 consists of 13 residues. Germline CDR1 and CDR2: MNHNS and SASEGT. CDR3 region: CASSPDRGYGYTF. For the CDR3, the DNA is TGTGCCAGCAGCCCCGACAGGGGCTATGGCTACACCTTC.

This rearrangement joins TRBV4-1 to TRBJ2-7, with 8 bases matching TRBD2. With 2 bases clipped from V and 3 bases from J, the junction kept 15 bases outside the gene matches. The CDR3 covers 18 residues. The germline V gene has CDR1 MGHRA and CDR2 YSYEKL. CDR3 DNA: TGCGCCAGCAGCCAATTGGGGGGTCCGGGAGGGCCTTACTACGAGCAGTACTTC. The encoded protein is CASSQLGGPGGPYYEQYF.

The genes are TRBV10-1 and TRBJ1-6; D gene uncertain. V lost 4 bases and J 6 bases, leaving 7 bases between the germline ends. CDR3 length: 13 residues. CDR1 is WNHNN, CDR2 SYGVQD, per germline (reference sequence). Written as DNA, the CDR3 is TGCGCCAGCAGTGCTGGGCTTAATTCACCCCTCCACTTT. As protein: CASSAGLNSPLHF.

On this clone: This specimen includes other DNA sequences encoding the same CDR3. The rearrangement joins TRBV5-1 to TRBJ2-3; the D is unclear. CDR1 and CDR2 from the germline V gene are SGHRS and YFSETQ. V was cut by 0 bases and J by 5 bases, with 7 bases left in between. CDR3 length: 13 residues. CDR3 protein: CASSLGAGDTQYF. As DNA, the CDR3 is TGCGCCAGCAGCTTGGGAGCAGGAGATACGCAGTATTTT.

This clone was seen only once. The CDR3 DNA sequence: TGCGCCAGCAGCTTAGGATGGGGGGACAGCCATTACGAGCAGTACTTC. Its protein is CASSLGWGDSHYEQYF. The chain joins TRBV5-1 to TRBJ2-7; D perhaps matches TRBD1 (7 bases). The length of the CDR3 is 16 residues. Germline V gives CDR1 SGHRS, CDR2 YFSETQ. With 2 bases removed from V and 4 bases from J, the gap between germline ends came to 19 bases.

V usage is TRBV6-1 and J usage is TRBJ2-7; the D gene is possibly TRBD2 (5 bases). V lost 2 bases to trimming and J lost 6 bases, with 20 bases between them. The CDR3 runs 16 residues. Germline CDR1 reads MNHNS; CDR2 reads SASEGT. The CDR3 nucleotides read TGTGCCAGCAGTGAATTGGACCTTGCGGGTGGTCGCGAGCAGTACTTC. Protein product: CASSELDLAGGREQYF.

The chain couples TRBV5-6 to TRBJ1-3; D perhaps matches TRBD1 (5 bases). The V and J ends lost 4 bases and 6 bases respectively, with 17 bases between them. The CDR3 totals 15 residues. Looked up from germline, CDR1 is SGHDT and CDR2 is YYEEEE. CDR3 loop: CASSLRDSGLNTIYF. The DNA of the CDR3 is TGTGCCAGCAGCCTAAGGGACTCCGGCTTAAACACCATATATTTT.

The J gene is TRBJ2-2, the V gene TRBV27; D gene unclear. Germline loops: CDR1 MNHEY, CDR2 SMNVEV (reference sequence). The V end lost 6 bases, the J end lost 5 bases, and 7 bases lay between the germline ends. The CDR3 covers 12 residues. Here the CDR3 reads CASRFGTGELFF. In DNA, the CDR3 is TGTGCCAGCAGGTTCGGGACCGGGGAGCTGTTTTTT.

In this sample, this clone turned up a few times. The rearrangement uses TRBV28 and TRBJ1-1; D gene unclear. Trimming removed 1 base at V and 5 bases at J, with 11 bases between. Germline loops: CDR1 MDHEN, CDR2 SYDVKM. The CDR3 totals 14 residues. The chain's CDR3 is CASSLFSGGTEAFF. Here the CDR3 DNA reads TGTGCCAGCAGTTTATTTTCAGGCGGGACTGAAGCTTTCTTT. Combining the CDR3 with reference TRBV28 and TRBJ1-1 gives the whole variable domain DVKVTQSSRYLVKRTGEKVFLECVQDMDHENMFWYRQDPGLGLRLIYFSYDVKMKEKGDIPEGYSVSREKKERFSLILESASTNQTSMYLCASSLFSGGTEAFFGQGTRLTVV.

This chain links TRBV25-1 with TRBJ2-1; 7 bases are shared with TRBD2. The germline V gene has CDR1 MGHDK and CDR2 SYGVNS. J lost 6 bases, V lost 1 base, and 3 bases had no gene match. There are 14 residues in the CDR3. CDR3 region: CASSEWASGNEQFF. The CDR3 DNA reads TGTGCCAGCAGTGAATGGGCTAGCGGCAATGAGCAGTTCTTC.

This clone was seen a handful of times. The rearrangement links TRBV2 to TRBJ1-3, with 8 bases fitting TRBD1. Looked up from germline, CDR1 is SNHLY and CDR2 is FYNNEI. V lost 7 bases, J lost 4 bases, and 6 bases stayed unmatched. This CDR3 contains 14 residues. The CDR3 is CASMNRGIGNTIYF. DNA of the CDR3: TGTGCCAGCATGAACAGGGGGATCGGAAACACCATATATTTT. Complete variable domain (other parts from reference TRBV2 and TRBJ1-3): EPEVTQTPSHQVTQMGQEVILRCVPISNHLYFYWYRQILGQKVEFLVSFYNNEISEKSEIFDDQFSVERPDGSNFTLKIRSTKLEDSAMYFCASMNRGIGNTIYFGEGSWLTVV.

This sequence joins TRBV6-5 and TRBJ2-7; the D gene is possibly TRBD2 (6 bases). The CDR3 sequence is 14 residues long. V shed 9 bases and J shed 0 bases, with 15 bases lying between them. Germline CDR1 is MNHEY and CDR2 is SVGAGI. The chain's CDR3 is CASRLGLSSYEQYF. CDR3 nucleotides: TGTGCCAGTCGTCTGGGACTTAGCTCCTACGAGCAGTACTTC.

The V gene is TRBV29-1, the J gene TRBJ2-7; perhaps TRBD1 as D (6 bases). Trimming left V 4 bases short and J 4 bases short, with 8 bases between. The CDR3 is 11 residues long. Germline V lookup: CDR1 SQVTM, CDR2 ANQGSEA. Here the CDR3 DNA reads TGCAGCGTTGCAGACAGGTACGAGCAGTACTTC. Its translation is CSVADRYEQYF.

The chain carries TRBV5-6 and TRBJ2-3; 11 bases are shared with TRBD1. This CDR3 spans 15 amino acids. V gave up 4 bases and J gave up 3 bases; unmatched junction bases: 4. Germline CDR1 is SGHDT and CDR2 is YYEEEE. Here the CDR3 DNA reads TGTGCCAGCAGCCGGGACAGGGGGACAACAGATACGCAGTATTTT. It yields the protein CASSRDRGTTDTQYF.